One T cell receptor (beta chain) is described in this entry. Its antigen remains unidentified. The sample comes from a study of OX40 agonist ivuxolimab in advanced cancers. The wider study: Patients' therapy was ivuxolimab, an antibody that acts as an agonist of OX40 (CD134).

The assay was immunoSEQ multiplex PCR, and TCRdb's table has in-frame clones only and misses some. The data show about 69,000 clones, roughly 90% seen once. This CDR3 has 16 amino acids. The germline CDR1 and CDR2 sequences are SGHTA and FQGNSA. V lost 5 bases to trimming and J lost 4 bases; unmatched junction nucleotides: 9. Blood sampling took place at baseline, cycle 4 day 1, and cycle 7 day 1. Regarding the study as a whole: Some nonresponders also had low normalized T-cell clonal expansion.

This material consisted of CD4+ or CD8+ T cells sorted from blood, taken in a trial of the OX40 agonist ivuxolimab. The TCR was taken from an adult with an advanced solid tumor such as melanoma, head and neck, liver or kidney cancer. V and J are TRBV7-2 and TRBJ2-5; 11 nucleotides line up with TRBD2. CDR3 protein: CASSSQTSGNGETQYF. CDR3 coding DNA: TGTGCCAGCAGCAGCCAGACTAGCGGGAATGGAGAGACCCAGTACTTC.